A selection of T cell receptor beta chains follows, all from one sample in a study of shared clonotypes between healthy human individuals. Data came from immunoSEQ multiplex PCR; TCRdb stores just in-frame clones and leaves some out. The sample lists about 700,000 clones; approximately 79% were seen once. The material sequenced was memory CD4+ T cells sorted from blood. The receptor set was obtained from a woman aged 30 to 39 in good health. Both conserved end residues are part of each CDR3. Fields, in order: D gene, CDR3 length, V gene, J gene, clone size, CDR3 DNA, CDR3 protein. A D gene is named only where the DNA matches it firmly. Clone size is stated in some rows and not others, as once, few, many or a class when expanded.

D gene: NA
CDR3 length: 13
V gene: TRBV18
J gene: TRBJ1-5
clone size: NA
CDR3 DNA: TGTGCCAGCTCCCCAGGGAGGGGTCAGCCCCAGCATTTT
CDR3 protein: CASSPGRGQPQHF

D gene: NA
CDR3 length: 11
V gene: TRBV27
J gene: TRBJ1-3
clone size: few
CDR3 DNA: TGTGCCAGCAGGGGGTTAGGGCAGGGATATTTT
CDR3 protein: CASRGLGQGYF

D gene: TRBD2
CDR3 length: 14
V gene: TRBV11-2
J gene: TRBJ2-7
clone size: NA
CDR3 DNA: TGTGCCAGCAGCGTTGCGGGGGGTCTGCACGAGCAGTACTTC
CDR3 protein: CASSVAGGLHEQYF

D gene: NA
CDR3 length: 15
V gene: TRBV7-8
J gene: TRBJ1-2
clone size: NA
CDR3 DNA: TGTGCCAGCAGCTTGGCAGACTTGGGAGTGGGTGGCTACACCTTC
CDR3 protein: CASSLADLGVGGYTF

D gene: TRBD2
CDR3 length: 18
V gene: TRBV7-2
J gene: TRBJ2-7
clone size: NA
CDR3 DNA: TGTGCCAGCAGCTTAGCTCCGGGACTAGCGGGAGGCAGGAACGAGCAGTACTTC
CDR3 protein: CASSLAPGLAGGRNEQYF

D gene: NA
CDR3 length: 15
V gene: TRBV2
J gene: TRBJ2-4
clone size: NA
CDR3 DNA: TGTGCCAGCAGTGAAGCTGCCCTCAGCTCGGACATTCAGTACTTC
CDR3 protein: CASSEAALSSDIQYF

D gene: TRBD1
CDR3 length: 13
V gene: TRBV29-1
J gene: TRBJ2-1
clone size: NA
CDR3 DNA: TGCAGCGTCGGGACAGAACTATACAATGAGCAGTTCTTC
CDR3 protein: CSVGTELYNEQFF

D gene: TRBD1
CDR3 length: 13
V gene: TRBV5-1
J gene: TRBJ1-2
clone size: many
CDR3 DNA: TGCGCCAGCAGCCCGACAGGGAACTATGGCTACACCTTC
CDR3 protein: CASSPTGNYGYTF

D gene: TRBD1
CDR3 length: 16
V gene: TRBV9
J gene: TRBJ2-5
clone size: once
CDR3 DNA: TGTGCCAGCAGCATCAACCCGACAGGGGGCGAAGAGACCCAGTACTTC
CDR3 protein: CASSINPTGGEETQYF

D gene: NA
CDR3 length: 15
V gene: TRBV14
J gene: TRBJ2-3
clone size: many
CDR3 DNA: TGTGCCAGCAGCCAACCTAGCGGGACAGGTGGTACGCAGTATTTT
CDR3 protein: CASSQPSGTGGTQYF

D gene: NA
CDR3 length: 13
V gene: TRBV30
J gene: TRBJ1-1
clone size: NA
CDR3 DNA: TGTGCCACGGCCGAGGTTACAGGGAAAGAGGGTTTCTTT
CDR3 protein: CATAEVTGKEGFF

D gene: NA
CDR3 length: 14
V gene: TRBV2
J gene: TRBJ1-2
clone size: NA
CDR3 DNA: TGTGCCAGCAAGGGTGCGGGTCCTAACTATGGCTACACCTTC
CDR3 protein: CASKGAGPNYGYTF

D gene: NA
CDR3 length: 14
V gene: TRBV2
J gene: TRBJ1-5
clone size: NA
CDR3 DNA: TGTGCCAGCAGTGGGTTGGCAACGAATCAGCCCCAGCATTTT
CDR3 protein: CASSGLATNQPQHF

D gene: NA
CDR3 length: 13
V gene: TRBV9
J gene: TRBJ1-1
clone size: NA
CDR3 DNA: TGTGCCAGCAGTCGTAGTATGACAACCGAAGCTTTCTTT
CDR3 protein: CASSRSMTTEAFF

D gene: NA
CDR3 length: 18
V gene: TRBV27
J gene: TRBJ2-7
clone size: NA
CDR3 DNA: TGTGCCAGCGATGGGCAGGGGGTTATAGCGGGGCACTCCTACGAGCAGTACTTC
CDR3 protein: CASDGQGVIAGHSYEQYF

D gene: NA
CDR3 length: 11
V gene: TRBV20-1
J gene: TRBJ2-1
clone size: NA
CDR3 DNA: TGCAGTGCCGGACCCTACAATGAGCAGTTCTTC
CDR3 protein: CSAGPYNEQFF

D gene: NA
CDR3 length: 13
V gene: TRBV7-2
J gene: TRBJ2-5
clone size: NA
CDR3 DNA: TGTGCCAGCAGCTTCACCGGGAAGGAGACCCAGTACTTC
CDR3 protein: CASSFTGKETQYF

D gene: TRBD2
CDR3 length: 18
V gene: TRBV10-2
J gene: TRBJ2-7
clone size: few
CDR3 DNA: TGCGCCAGCACCGTCCTAGCGGGAGGCCCAAGGAGCTCCTACGAGCAGTACTTC
CDR3 protein: CASTVLAGGPRSSYEQYF